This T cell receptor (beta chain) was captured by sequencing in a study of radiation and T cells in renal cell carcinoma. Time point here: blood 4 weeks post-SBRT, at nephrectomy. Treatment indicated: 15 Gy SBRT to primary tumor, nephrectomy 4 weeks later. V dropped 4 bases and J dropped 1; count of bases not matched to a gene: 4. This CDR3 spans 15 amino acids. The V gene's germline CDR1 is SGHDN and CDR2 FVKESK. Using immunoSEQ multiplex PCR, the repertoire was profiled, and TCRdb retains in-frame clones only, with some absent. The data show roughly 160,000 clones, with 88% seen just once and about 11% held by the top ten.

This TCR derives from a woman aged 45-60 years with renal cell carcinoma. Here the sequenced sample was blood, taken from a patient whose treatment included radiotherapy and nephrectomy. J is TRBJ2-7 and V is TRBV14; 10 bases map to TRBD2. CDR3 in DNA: TGTGCCAGCAGCCCCGGACTAGCGGTTTCCTACGAGCAGTACTTC. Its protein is CASSPGLAVSYEQYF.